Each of the 30 T cell receptor beta chains below was sequenced from the same sample in a study of blood T cell repertoires in COVID-19. Method: immunoSEQ multiplex PCR; TCRdb's copy keeps in-frame clones and lacks some. The sample consists of about 15,000 clones, around 75% of them appearing once. The sequenced sample consisted of peripheral blood. The receptor source for this set is a man between 60 and 75 years old with acute or convalescent COVID-19.

The V call is TRBV29-1, the J call TRBJ2-1; D not certain. This CDR3 comprises 11 residues. With 6 bases removed from V and 5 bases from J, the gap between germline ends came to 8 bases. Germline assignment: CDR1 SQVTM and CDR2 ANQGSEA. For the CDR3, the DNA is TGCAGCGTCGCGTTAGACAATGAGCAGTTCTTC. It specifies CSVALDNEQFF.

The table lists this clone with a few counts. The chain combines TRBV18 with TRBJ2-3; 11 nucleotides match TRBD2. CDR1 is KGHSH, CDR2 LQKENI, per germline. V was clipped by 5 bases and J by 2 bases; unmatched bases: 6. The CDR3 length is 16 residues. The CDR3 reads CASSSGTSGITDTQYF. The DNA of the CDR3 is TGTGCCAGCTCATCGGGGACTAGCGGCATCACAGATACGCAGTATTTT.

This clone has more than one count but fewer than ten. This chain uses TRBV3-1 (or the pseudogene TRBV3-2) with TRBJ1-2; D call uncertain. Trimming stripped 4 bases from V and 0 bases from J, with 9 bases between. The CDR3 has 14 residues. Germline CDR1 and CDR2: LGHDT and YNNKEL (reference sequence). Here the CDR3 DNA reads TGTGCCAGCAGCCGCGTTACGACTAACTATGGCTACACCTTC. Protein product: CASSRVTTNYGYTF.

This clone was recorded a few times. The CDR3 region is CASSKPGQTPSGNTIYF. The CDR3 region has the DNA TGTGCCAGCTCAAAACCGGGACAGACTCCCTCTGGAAACACCATATATTTT. The chain uses TRBV18 and TRBJ1-3, with 7 bases aligning to TRBD1. V gave up 5 bases and J gave up 0 bases; unmatched junction bases: 10. Germline lookup yields CDR1 KGHSH and CDR2 LQKENI. The CDR3 has 17 amino acids.

The chain links TRBV19 to TRBJ2-1; tentatively, D is TRBD1 (5 bases). CDR3 length: 13 amino acids. V lost 2 bases and J 5 bases, leaving 7 bases between the germline ends. Per the germline V gene, CDR1 is LNHDA and CDR2 is SQIVND (reference sequence). This chain's CDR3 is CASSINRNNEQFF. CDR3 DNA sequence: TGTGCCAGTAGTATAAACAGGAACAATGAGCAGTTCTTC. Complete variable domain (other parts from reference TRBV19 and TRBJ2-1): DGGITQSPKYLFRKEGQNVTLSCEQNLNHDAMYWYRQDPGQGLRLIYYSQIVNDFQKGDIAEGYSVSREKKESFPLTVTSAQKNPTAFYLCASSINRNNEQFFGPGTRLTVL.

The chain carries TRBV3-1 (or the pseudogene TRBV3-2) and TRBJ2-7; 8 bases fit TRBD1. There are 15 residues in the CDR3. V shed 3 bases, J shed 6 bases, and the junction held 10 bases outside the gene matches. CDR1 and CDR2 from the germline V gene are LGHDT and YNNKEL (reference sequence). The DNA of the CDR3 is TGTGCCAGCAGCCAGGATCGGACAGGGTCGGTCGAGCAGTACTTC. This encodes CASSQDRTGSVEQYF.

V and J are TRBV11-2 and TRBJ2-4; 8 bases match TRBD1. The CDR3 runs 16 residues. Germline-derived CDR1 and CDR2 are SGHAT and FQNNGV. With V trimmed by 0 bases and J by 3 bases, 4 bases remained unmatched. The DNA of the CDR3 is TGTGCCAGCAGCTTAGACAGGGGGCTTGGCAAAAACATTCAGTACTTC. Translation: CASSLDRGLGKNIQYF.

The chain combines TRBV5-4 with TRBJ2-3, with a weak D call TRBD2 (5 bases). The CDR3 is made up of 17 amino acids. V was pared by 0 bases and J by 4 bases, with 18 bases between. In germline, CDR1 is SGHNT, CDR2 YYREEE (reference sequence). The CDR3 DNA reads as TGTGCCAGCAGCTTGGGATTCGCTCTGGCGGGCGCAGATACGCAGTATTTT. It translates to CASSLGFALAGADTQYF.

This chain connects TRBV5-1 to TRBJ1-3; tentative D call: TRBD1 (5 bases). Germline CDR1 reads SGHRS; CDR2 reads YFSETQ. This CDR3 region has 15 residues. V was cut by 5 bases and J by 0 bases, with 12 bases left in between. CDR3 nucleotide sequence: TGCGCCAGCAGTCTGGCAGGGAACTCTGGAAACACCATATATTTT. Its translation is CASSLAGNSGNTIYF.

V gene TRBV5-1 combines with J gene TRBJ1-4; 7 bases fit TRBD1. Germline assignment: CDR1 SGHRS and CDR2 YFSETQ. V shed 0 bases and J 7 bases; nucleotides not matched to a gene: 3. This CDR3 contains 14 residues. CDR3 sequence (DNA): TGCGCCAGCAGCTTGGGACAGGGTGGTGAAAAACTGTTTTTT. Translation gives CASSLGQGGEKLFF. The whole variable domain, remainder taken from reference TRBV5-1 and TRBJ1-4, is KAGVTQTPRYLIKTRGQQVTLSCSPISGHRSVSWYQQTPGQGLQFLFEYFSETQRNKGNFPGRFSGRQFSNSRSEMNVSTLELGDSALYLCASSLGQGGEKLFFGSGTQLSVL.

This chain uses TRBV18 with TRBJ2-5; 7 bases line up with TRBD2. Trimming cost V 4 bases and J 4 bases; bases outside gene matches: 3. The CDR3 runs to 13 residues. The germline V gene has CDR1 KGHSH and CDR2 LQKENI. As DNA, the CDR3 is TGTGCCAGCTCACAATTAGCGGGAGAGACCCAGTACTTC. It specifies CASSQLAGETQYF.

V and J are TRBV14 and TRBJ1-3; 10 nucleotides line up with TRBD1. This CDR3 is 17 amino acids long. Trimming took 0 bases from V and 2 from J; bases not matched to a gene: 4. CDR1 and CDR2 from the germline V gene are SGHDN and FVKESK. The DNA of the CDR3 is TGTGCCAGCAGCCAAGATTTTGGACAGGGGGCTGGAAACACCATATATTTT. The encoded protein is CASSQDFGQGAGNTIYF.

V usage is TRBV6-4 and J usage is TRBJ1-1; D is undetermined. The CDR3 covers 13 residues. V was pared by 5 bases and J by 0 bases, with 7 bases between. CDR1 and CDR2 (germline): MRHNA, SNTAGT. The CDR3 loop is CASSIEMNTEAFF. In DNA form, the CDR3 reads TGTGCCAGCAGTATAGAGATGAACACTGAAGCTTTCTTT.

This rearrangement joins TRBV6-5 to TRBJ1-2; D is unclear. The CDR3 is made up of 12 amino acids. V lost 7 bases, J lost 2 bases, and 8 bases lay in between. Per germline, CDR1 MNHEY and CDR2 SVGAGI. CDR3 residues: CASKQRNYGYTF. In DNA, the CDR3 is TGTGCCAGCAAACAGAGAAACTATGGCTACACCTTC.

The gene calls are TRBV18 and TRBJ2-3; D ambiguous. Germline V lookup: CDR1 KGHSH, CDR2 LQKENI. This CDR3 region has 12 residues. V lost 2 bases to trimming and J lost 4 bases, with 4 bases between them. The CDR3: CASSPEPDTQYF. CDR3 coding DNA: TGTGCCAGCTCACCAGAGCCAGATACGCAGTATTTT.

J is TRBJ1-5 and V is TRBV12-3 or TRBV12-4; D may be TRBD1 (5 bases). There are 13 residues in the CDR3. Trimming cost V 3 bases and J 6 bases, with 9 bases left between them. Here the CDR3 reads CASSFGGSQPQHF. The CDR3 region has the DNA TGTGCCAGCAGTTTTGGGGGGTCTCAGCCCCAGCATTTT.

This clone was recorded once. J is TRBJ1-1 and V is TRBV5-6; 8 positions match TRBD1. The CDR3 length is 16 residues. Germline CDR1 SGHDT, CDR2 YYEEEE. Trimming removed 4 bases from V and 1 base from J; junction bases left unmatched: 9. The CDR3 region has the DNA TGTGCCAGCAGCCCCGGACAGGGATACGCGAACACTGAAGCTTTCTTT. It yields the protein CASSPGQGYANTEAFF. The entire variable domain, with the rest obtained from reference TRBV5-6 and TRBJ1-1, is as follows: DAGVTQSPTHLIKTRGQQVTLRCSPKSGHDTVSWYQQALGQGPQFIFQYYEEEERQRGNFPDRFSGHQFPNYSSELNVNALLLGDSALYLCASSPGQGYANTEAFFGQGTRLTVV.

This clone was seen a few times. The chain carries TRBV25-1 and TRBJ1-1, with D maybe TRBD1 (5 bases). CDR1 is MGHDK and CDR2 is SYGVNS in the germline V gene. CDR3 length equals 13 residues. V was shortened by 6 bases and J by 6 bases, with 14 bases between the two germline ends. CDR3 in amino acids: CASRKDPGAEAFF. The CDR3 DNA reads TGTGCCAGCAGGAAGGATCCGGGGGCTGAAGCTTTCTTT.

The J gene is TRBJ2-1, the V gene TRBV7-8; no clear D gene. Trimming took 5 bases from V and 10 from J, leaving 12 bases between them. CDR1 is SGHVS and CDR2 is FQNEAQ in the germline V gene. The CDR3 covers 12 residues. The CDR3 reads CASSAIDAEQFF. Here the CDR3 DNA reads TGTGCCAGCAGCGCGATAGATGCCGAGCAGTTCTTC.

This chain links TRBV27 with TRBJ1-1; D remains unclear. The germline V gene has CDR1 MNHEY and CDR2 SMNVEV (reference sequence). The V end lost 1 base, the J end lost 3 bases, and 6 bases lay between the germline ends. CDR3 length: 13 residues. CDR3 sequence reads: CASSLFRDTEAFF. In DNA, the CDR3 is TGTGCCAGCAGTTTATTCCGGGACACTGAAGCTTTCTTT.

Points on this clone: The same CDR3 can be traced to other DNA sequences in this sample. The rearrangement links TRBV24-1 to TRBJ2-3; D is perhaps TRBD1 (6 bases). CDR3 length: 14 amino acids. Germline assignment: CDR1 KGHDR and CDR2 SFDVKD. Between the trimmed V and J ends, which lost 3 bases and 4 bases, there was a span of 10 bases. In DNA form, the CDR3 reads TGTGCCACCAGTGATCACGGACAGTCAGATACGCAGTATTTT. This translates into CATSDHGQSDTQYF.

This chain uses TRBV5-6 with TRBJ1-5; possibly TRBD1 for D (6 bases). Germline V CDR1 and CDR2: SGHDT, YYEEEE. The CDR3 consists of 15 residues. The V end lost 4 bases, the J end lost 5 bases, and 16 bases lay between the germline ends. Here the CDR3 DNA reads TGTGCCAGCAGCCCCGGCCCCAGGGGAGATCAGCCCCAGCATTTT. It codes for CASSPGPRGDQPQHF.

The chain employs TRBV12-5 and TRBJ2-3; TRBD2 agrees at 12 bases. The CDR3 loop spans 18 amino acids. V was pared by 5 bases and J by 0 bases, with 9 bases of the junction left unmatched. In germline, CDR1 is LGHNT, CDR2 FRNRAP. The CDR3 reads CASGNTGTSGSSTDTQYF. In DNA form, the CDR3 reads TGTGCTAGTGGTAACACCGGGACTAGCGGGTCTAGCACAGATACGCAGTATTTT.

This rearrangement joins TRBV7-2 to TRBJ1-6, with a tentative D call TRBD1 (6 bases). The V end lost 3 bases, the J end lost 7 bases, and 13 bases lay between the germline ends. Germline V gene sequence: CDR1 SGHTA, CDR2 FQGNSA. This CDR3 spans 15 amino acids. CDR3 DNA sequence: TGTGCCAGCAGCTTGGACAGTGCGGCCAATTCACCCCTCCACTTT. This sequence encodes CASSLDSAANSPLHF. Looking up the rest from reference TRBV7-2 and TRBJ1-6 gives the full variable domain: GAGVSQSPSNKVTEKGKDVELRCDPISGHTALYWYRQSLGQGLEFLIYFQGNSAPDKSGLPSDRFSAERTGGSVSTLTIQRTQQEDSAVYLCASSLDSAANSPLHFGNGTRLTVT.

The chain joins TRBV7-9 to TRBJ2-7; TRBD1 matches 8 bases. This CDR3 is 15 amino acids long. Germline trimming cut 1 base from V and 7 bases from J; bases unmatched to any gene: 9. CDR1 is SEHNR, CDR2 FQNEAQ, per germline (reference sequence). The CDR3 DNA sequence: TGTGCCAGCAGCTTAGGATATGACAGGGGTGGAGAGCAGTACTTC. Its protein product is CASSLGYDRGGEQYF.

The J gene is TRBJ2-7, the V gene TRBV2; D gene ambiguous. CDR3 length: 12 amino acids. With 3 bases removed from V and 5 bases from J, the gap between germline ends came to 8 bases. Germline V lookup: CDR1 SNHLY, CDR2 FYNNEI. This CDR3 reads CASSELEDEQYF. The CDR3 nucleotides are TGTGCCAGCAGTGAGCTAGAAGACGAGCAGTACTTC. Combining the CDR3 with reference TRBV2 and TRBJ2-7 gives the whole variable domain EPEVTQTPSHQVTQMGQEVILRCVPISNHLYFYWYRQILGQKVEFLVSFYNNEISEKSEIFDDQFSVERPDGSNFTLKIRSTKLEDSAMYFCASSELEDEQYFGPGTRLTVT.

J is TRBJ1-2 and V is TRBV7-9; 7 positions agree with TRBD1. Germline V gene sequence: CDR1 SEHNR, CDR2 FQNEAQ (reference sequence). This CDR3 comprises 15 residues. Germline trimming cut 1 base from V and 8 bases from J; bases unmatched to any gene: 10. The CDR3 DNA reads TGTGCCAGCAGCTTAGTCGGCAGGGGGACTGGAGGCTACACCTTC. Its translation: CASSLVGRGTGGYTF.

This clone was observed a few times. The chain couples TRBV19 to TRBJ1-1; D possibly corresponds to TRBD1 (5 bases). Trimming took off 4 bases at V and 0 bases at J, with 9 bases between the two ends. Germline loops: CDR1 LNHDA, CDR2 SQIVND (reference sequence). The CDR3 totals 14 residues. CDR3: CASSTQEMNTEAFF. As DNA, the CDR3 is TGTGCCAGTAGTACACAGGAGATGAACACTGAAGCTTTCTTT.

This clone was seen a handful of times. J is TRBJ2-1 and V is TRBV24-1, with TRBD2 matching 10 bases. V shed 10 bases, J shed 6 bases, and the junction held 14 bases outside the gene matches. Germline V CDR1 and CDR2: KGHDR, SFDVKD. The length of the CDR3 is 16 residues. The CDR3 spells CATSNGGTSVINEQFF. The CDR3, as DNA: TGTGCCACGAGTAACGGCGGGACTAGCGTCATCAATGAGCAGTTCTTC.

The chain recombines TRBV7-2 with TRBJ2-1; 8 bases are shared with TRBD2. Looked up from germline, CDR1 is SGHTA and CDR2 is FQGNSA. The CDR3 has 16 amino acids. J gave up 6 bases and V 1 base, and 8 bases lay outside the gene matches. The CDR3 sequence is CASSLVHRGGGNEQFF. The CDR3 DNA reads TGTGCCAGCAGCTTAGTCCACCGGGGGGGCGGCAATGAGCAGTTCTTC.